Reported below is one T cell receptor beta chain. Produced via immunoSEQ multiplex PCR; TCRdb's table is partial and in-frame only. Of roughly 290,000 clones in the sample, around nine tenths were seen once. These data come from a study of blood T cell repertoires in COVID-19. Trimming shortened V by 2 bases and J by 1 base, and 5 bases separated the two germline ends. This CDR3 comprises 13 residues. Germline V gives CDR1 LGHNA, CDR2 YSLEER. The sample consisted of peripheral blood. The TCR was taken from a woman in her sixties or seventies with acute or convalescent COVID-19. The chain carries TRBV4-3 and TRBJ2-5; D unclear. CDR3 residues: CASSQQFQETQYF. The CDR3 coding sequence is TGCGCCAGCAGCCAACAATTCCAAGAGACCCAGTACTTC.